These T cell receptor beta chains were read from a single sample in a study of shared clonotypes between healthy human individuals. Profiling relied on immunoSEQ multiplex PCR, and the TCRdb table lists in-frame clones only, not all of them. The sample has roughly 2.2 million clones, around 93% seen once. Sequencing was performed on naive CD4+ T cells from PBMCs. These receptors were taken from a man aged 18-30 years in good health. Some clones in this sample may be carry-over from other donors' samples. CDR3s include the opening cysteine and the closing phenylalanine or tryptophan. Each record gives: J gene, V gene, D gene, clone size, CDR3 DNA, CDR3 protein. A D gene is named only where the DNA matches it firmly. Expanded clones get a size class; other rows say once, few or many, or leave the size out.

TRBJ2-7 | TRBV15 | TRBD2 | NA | TGTGCCACCAGCGATTCCAGCCGGACTAGCGGATCCTACGAGCAGTACTTC | CATSDSSRTSGSYEQYF
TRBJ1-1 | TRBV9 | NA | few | TGTGCCAGCAGCGCCGCAGGAACGATGAACACTGAAGCTTTCTTT | CASSAAGTMNTEAFF
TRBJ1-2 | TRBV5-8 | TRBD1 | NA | TGTGCCAGCAGCCCCTCGGGACAGGGGGCTAACTATGGCTACACCTTC | CASSPSGQGANYGYTF
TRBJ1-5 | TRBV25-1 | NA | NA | TGTGCCAGCAGTGAAGTAGGACGGGGGAATCAGCCCCAGCATTTT | CASSEVGRGNQPQHF
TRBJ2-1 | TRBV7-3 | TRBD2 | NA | TGTGCCAGCAGCCTAACGGGACTAGCGGGAGGAGGCCCCTACAATGAGCAGTTCTTC | CASSLTGLAGGGPYNEQFF
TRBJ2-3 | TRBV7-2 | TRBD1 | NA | TGTGCCAGCAGCATCTCTTACAGGGGAGTCAGCACAGATACGCAGTATTTT | CASSISYRGVSTDTQYF
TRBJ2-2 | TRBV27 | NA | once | TGTGCCAGCAGTTCCCCAGGGCCCCGAGACACCGGGGAGCTGTTTTTT | CASSSPGPRDTGELFF
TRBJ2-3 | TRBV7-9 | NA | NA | TGTGCCAGCAGCTCGAGCGGCACAGATACGCAGTATTTT | CASSSSGTDTQYF
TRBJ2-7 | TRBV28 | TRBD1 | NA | TGTGCCAGCAGTCCCATATTGGGGCGTAGGACAGGGGGGAGCGAGCAGTACTTC | CASSPILGRRTGGSEQYF
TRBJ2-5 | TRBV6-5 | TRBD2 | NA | TGTGCCAGCAGTTACGGGAGGGGAGGGCAAGAGACCCAGTACTTC | CASSYGRGGQETQYF
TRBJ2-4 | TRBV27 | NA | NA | TGTGCCAGCAGTCTGTCTCCGGGGCTACTAGCCAAAAACATTCAGTACTTC | CASSLSPGLLAKNIQYF
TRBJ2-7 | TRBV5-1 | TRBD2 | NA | TGCGCCAGCAGCTTGGGTGCTAGCGGGACCTACTACGAGCAGTACTTC | CASSLGASGTYYEQYF
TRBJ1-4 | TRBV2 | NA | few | TGTGCCAGCAGTGTCAGGGAAGGAAAACTGTTTTTT | CASSVREGKLFF
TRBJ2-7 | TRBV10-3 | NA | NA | TGTGCCATCAGTGAGTCGATTCTTTCGGGCTACGAGCAGTACTTC | CAISESILSGYEQYF
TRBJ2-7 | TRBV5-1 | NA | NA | TGCGCCAGCAGCTCTAGCTACTACGAGCAGTACTTC | CASSSSYYEQYF
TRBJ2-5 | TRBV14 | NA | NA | TGTGCCAGCAGCCTTGGAGAGACCCAGTACTTC | CASSLGETQYF
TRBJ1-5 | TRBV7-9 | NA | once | TGTGCCAGCAGCTTGGTCGGCAATCAGCCCCAGCATTTT | CASSLVGNQPQHF
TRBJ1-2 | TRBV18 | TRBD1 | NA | TGTGCCAGCTCACCTCGGACAGGGGATTTCTATGGCTACACCTTC | CASSPRTGDFYGYTF
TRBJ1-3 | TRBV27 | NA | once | TGTGCCAGCAGTCCCGGGACTGCTGGAAACACCATATATTTT | CASSPGTAGNTIYF
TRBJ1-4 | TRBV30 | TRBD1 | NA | TGTGCCTGGAGTGTAGCCTCGACAGGGTGGTTTGAAAAACTGTTTTTT | CAWSVASTGWFEKLFF
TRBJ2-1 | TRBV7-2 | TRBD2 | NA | TGTGCCAGCAGCCGATCTAGCGGGGTGTACAATGAGCAGTTCTTC | CASSRSSGVYNEQFF
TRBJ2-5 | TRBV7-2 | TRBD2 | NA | TGTGCCAGCAGCTTTGGGACTAGCCCCACCCCCCAGTACTTC | CASSFGTSPTPQYF
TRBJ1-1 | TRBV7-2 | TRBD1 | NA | TGTGCCAGCAGACTCCGACAGGGCACTGAAGCTTTCTTT | CASRLRQGTEAFF
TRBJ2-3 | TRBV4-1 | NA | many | TGCGCCAGCAGCCAAGTTGCCCGCACTAGCACAGATACGCAGTATTTT | CASSQVARTSTDTQYF
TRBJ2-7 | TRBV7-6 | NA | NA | TGTGCCAGCAGCTTTCCCGGAGCCTACGAGCAGTACTTC | CASSFPGAYEQYF
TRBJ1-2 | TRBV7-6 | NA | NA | TGTGCCAGCAGCTTAGATGGGGGGGCACCTTATGGCTACACCTTC | CASSLDGGAPYGYTF
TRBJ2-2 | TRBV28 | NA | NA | TGTGCCAGCAGTCCAATAACCGGGGAGCTGTTTTTT | CASSPITGELFF
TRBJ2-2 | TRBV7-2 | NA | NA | TGTGCCAGCAGTATTTTCCCGAACACCGGGGAGCTGTTTTTT | CASSIFPNTGELFF
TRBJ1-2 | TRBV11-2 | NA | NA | TGTGCCAGCAGCTTATTTAGGGGATATGGCTACACCTTC | CASSLFRGYGYTF
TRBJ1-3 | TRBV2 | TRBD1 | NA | TGTGCCAGCAGTGATCGGACAGGGGGAAACACCATATATTTT | CASSDRTGGNTIYF
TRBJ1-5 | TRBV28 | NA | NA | TGTGCCAGCAGTTCCCCGGGACACCCTAGCAATCAGCCCCAGCATTTT | CASSSPGHPSNQPQHF
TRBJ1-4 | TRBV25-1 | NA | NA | TGTGCCAGCAGTGAATGGCCGGGGGGGGCTAATGAAAAACTGTTTTTT | CASSEWPGGANEKLFF
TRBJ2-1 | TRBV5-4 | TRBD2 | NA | TGTGCCAGCAGCCACCGACTAGCGGGAGATAGTGCGGATGAGCAGTTCTTC | CASSHRLAGDSADEQFF
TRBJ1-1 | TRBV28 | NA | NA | TGTGCCAGCAGTTTAAAGGGATTCGGAGCTTTCTTT | CASSLKGFGAFF
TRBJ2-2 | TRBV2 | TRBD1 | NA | TGTGCCAGCAGTGGACAGGGGCCAAACACCGGGGAGCTGTTTTTT | CASSGQGPNTGELFF
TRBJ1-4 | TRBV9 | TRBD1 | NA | TGTGCCAGCAGCGCGACAGGGGGCCTAGAAAAACTGTTTTTT | CASSATGGLEKLFF
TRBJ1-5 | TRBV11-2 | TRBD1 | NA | TGTGCCAGCAGCTTAGGGTCAGGGGGGGGAAACAATCAGCCCCAGCATTTT | CASSLGSGGGNNQPQHF
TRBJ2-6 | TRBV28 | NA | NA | TGTGCCAGCAGTCCTCTAACTTGGCAGCGGCACTCTGGGGCCAACGTCCTGACTTTC | CASSPLTWQRHSGANVLTF
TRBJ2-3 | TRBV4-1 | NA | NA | TGCGCCAGCAGCTCCCGGGAGCGGAACACAGATACGCAGTATTTT | CASSSRERNTDTQYF
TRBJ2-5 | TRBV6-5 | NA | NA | TGTGCCAGCAGTCCATCAGGACAGATGGAGACCCAGTACTTC | CASSPSGQMETQYF
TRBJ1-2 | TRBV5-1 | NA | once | TGCGCCAGCAGCTCGGACGGTCTTGGAGGCTACACCTTC | CASSSDGLGGYTF
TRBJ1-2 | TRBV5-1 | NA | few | TGCGCCAGCAGCGTCGACAATAGCGCCTATGGCTACACCTTC | CASSVDNSAYGYTF
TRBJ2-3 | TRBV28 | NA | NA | TGTGCCAGCAGTAGAGGACCTACGAATACGCAGTATTTT | CASSRGPTNTQYF
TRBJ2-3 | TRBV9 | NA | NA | TGTGCCAGCAGCGGACGGTCGGGGGGCAGCGGAGATACGCAGTATTTT | CASSGRSGGSGDTQYF
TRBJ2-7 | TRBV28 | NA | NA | TGTGCCAGCAGTTTACCCGGACTGAGGCAGTACTTC | CASSLPGLRQYF
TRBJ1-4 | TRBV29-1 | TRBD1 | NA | TGCAGCGTCGCCGACAGGGGGAATGAAAAACTGTTTTTT | CSVADRGNEKLFF
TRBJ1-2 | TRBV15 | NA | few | TGTGCCACCAGCAGAGATCATTATGGCTACACCTTC | CATSRDHYGYTF
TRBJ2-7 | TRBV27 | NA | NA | TGTGCCAGCAGTTTAAACAGGAGAACCTACGAGCAGTACTTC | CASSLNRRTYEQYF
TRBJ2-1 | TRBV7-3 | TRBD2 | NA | TGTGCCAGCAGCCCTCGGGGACTTAGCGGGGGATACAATGAGCAGTTCTTC | CASSPRGLSGGYNEQFF
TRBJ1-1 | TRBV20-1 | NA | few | TGCAGTGCTAGAGTGGGGACCGGAGCTTTCTTT | CSARVGTGAFF
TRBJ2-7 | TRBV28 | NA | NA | TGTGCCAGCAGTTTAAGGCACAGCTCCTACGAGCAGTACTTC | CASSLRHSSYEQYF
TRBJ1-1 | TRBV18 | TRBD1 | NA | TGTGCCAGCTCACTGGACAGGGTGGCGAACACTGAAGCTTTCTTT | CASSLDRVANTEAFF
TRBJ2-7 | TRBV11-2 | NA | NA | TGTGCCAGCAGCTTAGGGGGGATTCAGTACTTC | CASSLGGIQYF
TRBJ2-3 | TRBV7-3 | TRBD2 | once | TGTGCCAGCAGCTGGGGACTAGGAGGGGATACGCAGTATTTT | CASSWGLGGDTQYF